The clone carrying this TCR beta chain was observed once. The source of the sample is a study of blood T cell repertoires in COVID-19. Across the whole study: From the United States, Italy and Spain came samples of acute and convalescent COVID-19. PBMCs, B-cell-depleted T cells, or T cells provided the cDNA or gDNA that made up the material.

The CDR3 spans 14 residues. In germline, CDR1 is SGHTA, CDR2 FQGTGA. V lost 4 bases and J 0 bases, leaving 8 bases between the germline ends. Here immunoSEQ multiplex PCR was the method, and the copy in TCRdb shows in-frame clones only, minus some. The sample contains 30,000 to 40,000 clones, about nine tenths of which appear only once. The receptor's source is a man aged 50 to 60 with active COVID-19. Material: peripheral blood. The chain joins TRBV7-3 to TRBJ2-3; D gene unclear. As DNA, the CDR3 is TGTGCCAGCAGCTCTTCGACAAGCACAGATACGCAGTATTTT. It translates to CASSSSTSTDTQYF.